This TCR beta chain was sequenced in a study of regulatory T cells in long-lasting Graves disease. This clonotype came up a few times. Time point denoted: persistent/refractory GD, antithyroid drugs over 5 years with positive TRAb. TCR sequences were obtained from RNA taken from PBMCs. In each case, Graves' disease was diagnosed per American Thyroid Association guidelines. The germline V gene encodes CDR1 SGDLS and CDR2 YYNGEE. The CDR3 spans 14 residues. V lost 3 bases and J lost 4; bases outside the gene matches: 5. Investigators prepared the TCR beta libraries by applying iRepertoire HTBI primers and Arm-PCR of CDR3 regions. Using its own MiXCR run on the multiplex PCR reads, TCRdb lists one record per CDR3 protein. The sample consists of about 460,000 distinct CDR3 sequences, around a fifth of them appearing once.

This material consisted of peripheral blood mononuclear cells (PBMCs), taken when the disease was refractory, from a patient treated with antithyroid drugs. The receptor was isolated from a female donor with Graves disease. The chain recombines TRBV9 with TRBJ2-5; 8 nucleotides align to TRBD1. The CDR3 reads CASSAQGASETQYF. DNA for the CDR3: TGTGCCAGCAGCGCTCAGGGGGCCTCAGAGACCCAGTACTTC.